This T cell receptor beta chain was observed in a study of cytomegalovirus exposure and HLA in healthy donors. Findings and limits, study-wide: As was reported, the classifier diagnosed cytomegalovirus status with high specificity and sensitivity. In vitro confirmation showed a few CMV-associated chains to be CMV antigen specific.

V was shortened by 1 base and J by 1 base, with 11 bases between the two germline ends. Germline V gene sequence: CDR1 SGHDT, CDR2 YYEEEE. CDR3 length: 15 residues. A note on this clone: Its antigen remains unknown.

The donors were in the approximately 130-subject validation cohort; that cohort was separate from the roughly 680-subject first cohort. Clones were sequenced by immunoSEQ multiplex PCR, and TCRdb holds only the in-frame ones, with some missing. Of 200,000 to 250,000 clones in the sample, roughly 84% were seen once. The chain has TRBV5-6 and TRBJ1-1; the D is unclear. This clonotype originated in a man younger than 35 in good health and CMV-seropositive. The source material was PBMCs. The CDR3 loop reads CASSLSPSPNTEAFF. CDR3 DNA sequence: TGTGCCAGCAGCTTGAGCCCCTCTCCGAACACTGAAGCTTTCTTT.